Below, 30 T cell receptor beta chains from the same sample are listed, as sequenced in a study of cytomegalovirus exposure and HLA in healthy donors. Both 60 Vbeta primers and 13 Jbeta primers went into the PCR. Profiling relied on immunoSEQ multiplex PCR, and the TCRdb table lists in-frame clones only, not all of them. The table lists around 200,000 clones, roughly 80% of them singletons. Sequencing input: PBMCs. Source of these receptors: a boy younger than 18 in good health and CMV-seronegative.

The V and J genes are TRBV5-1 and TRBJ1-6; 7 bases map to TRBD1. The CDR3 spans 15 residues. Germline CDR1 and CDR2: SGHRS and YFSETQ. Germline trimming cut 4 bases from V and 9 bases from J; bases unmatched to any gene: 10. The CDR3: CASSPGPGGSSPLHF. CDR3 coding DNA: TGCGCCAGCAGCCCCGGGCCAGGGGGGAGTTCACCCCTCCACTTT.

This rearrangement joins TRBV2 to TRBJ1-5; 9 bases are a match to TRBD1. The ends lost 5 bases at V and 6 bases at J; junction bases unmatched: 8. CDR3 size: 15 residues. The germline V gene encodes CDR1 SNHLY and CDR2 FYNNEI. The CDR3 nucleotides are TGTGCCAGCAGTTTGGGACAGGGAGATTCTCAGCCCCAGCATTTT. Amino acids: CASSLGQGDSQPQHF.

The chain employs TRBV9 and TRBJ1-1; tentatively, D is TRBD1 (6 bases). Trimming left V 3 bases short and J 1 base short, with 10 bases between. Germline CDR1 reads SGDLS; CDR2 reads YYNGEE. CDR3 length equals 14 residues. Here the CDR3 reads CASSALGANTEAFF. DNA for the CDR3: TGTGCCAGCAGCGCATTGGGGGCGAACACTGAAGCTTTCTTT.

The chain combines TRBV5-6 with TRBJ1-5, with 11 bases lining up with TRBD1. Germline loops: CDR1 SGHDT, CDR2 YYEEEE. The length of the CDR3 is 15 residues. Trimming removed 2 bases from V and 7 bases from J; junction bases left unmatched: 5. For the CDR3, the DNA is TGTGCCAGCAGCTTCTTGGGACAGGGGGAACAGCCCCAGCATTTT. Protein sequence: CASSFLGQGEQPQHF.

The chain links TRBV6-5 to TRBJ2-3; 7 bases fit TRBD1. With 6 bases clipped from V and 0 bases from J, the junction kept 6 bases outside the gene matches. Germline-derived CDR1 and CDR2 are MNHEY and SVGAGI. The CDR3 is 15 amino acids. CDR3 loop: CASRTDRVSTDTQYF. CDR3 DNA sequence: TGTGCCAGCAGAACCGACAGGGTTAGCACAGATACGCAGTATTTT.

The rearrangement uses TRBV19 and TRBJ1-2, with D possibly TRBD1 on 5 matching bases. Between the trimmed V and J ends, which lost 2 bases and 4 bases, there was a span of 20 bases. CDR3 length: 17 amino acids. Germline CDR1 reads LNHDA; CDR2 reads SQIVND (reference sequence). The CDR3 nucleotides are TGTGCCAGTAGTATACGGGGGGGACCCTCCCCTCTCTATGGCTACACCTTC. Its protein product is CASSIRGGPSPLYGYTF.

The chain joins TRBV5-1 to TRBJ2-6; D gene ambiguous. This CDR3 comprises 18 residues. Trimming shortened V by 0 bases and J by 4 bases, and 17 bases separated the two germline ends. CDR1 and CDR2 (germline): SGHRS, YFSETQ. CDR3 DNA sequence: TGCGCCAGCAGCTTGGAGCCAGGCTCCTCTACCGGGGCCAACGTCCTGACTTTC. Its protein is CASSLEPGSSTGANVLTF.

This rearrangement joins TRBV12-5 to TRBJ1-1; 11 bases fit TRBD1. Trimming cost V 3 bases and J 6 bases; bases outside gene matches: 3. The germline gives CDR1 LGHNT, CDR2 FRNRAP. CDR3 length: 14 residues. CDR3 in amino acids: CASGFGTGGAEAFF. The CDR3 DNA sequence: TGTGCTAGTGGTTTTGGGACAGGGGGAGCTGAAGCTTTCTTT.

The chain links TRBV2 to TRBJ2-7; D gene ambiguous. CDR3 length: 9 residues. CDR1 is SNHLY and CDR2 is FYNNEI in the germline V gene. The ends were cut back, 6 bases at V and 12 bases at J, with 9 bases in the middle. The CDR3 spells CASSEYGYF. CDR3 in DNA: TGTGCCAGCAGCGAATACGGGTACTTC. Full variable domain (outside the CDR3, taken from reference TRBV2 and TRBJ2-7): EPEVTQTPSHQVTQMGQEVILRCVPISNHLYFYWYRQILGQKVEFLVSFYNNEISEKSEIFDDQFSVERPDGSNFTLKIRSTKLEDSAMYFCASSEYGYFGPGTRLTVT.

The chain is built from TRBV5-6 and TRBJ2-7, with no clear D. V gave up 4 bases and J gave up 1 base, with 9 bases separating them. CDR1 is SGHDT and CDR2 is YYEEEE in the germline V gene. The CDR3 runs 13 residues. The DNA of the CDR3 is TGTGCCAGCAGCGCCGCGTCTTCCTACGAGCAGTACTTC. Amino acid sequence: CASSAASSYEQYF.

The chain combines TRBV6-1 with TRBJ1-2; D unresolved. The CDR3 has 16 amino acids. CDR1 and CDR2 from the germline V gene are MNHNS and SASEGT. V shed 1 base and J shed 5 bases, with 17 bases lying between them. The CDR3 here is CASSEVSPDGAYGYTF. For the CDR3, the DNA is TGTGCCAGCAGTGAAGTGTCCCCGGATGGAGCTTATGGCTACACCTTC.

V is TRBV7-9 and J is TRBJ2-3, with D possibly matching TRBD2 (6 bases). V was cut by 4 bases and J by 4 bases, with 12 bases left in between. There are 14 residues in the CDR3. CDR1 SEHNR and CDR2 FQNEAQ come from the germline V gene (reference sequence). CDR3 nucleotide sequence: TGTGCCAGCAGCTCAACCCCGGGGGCAGATACGCAGTATTTT. Translation gives CASSSTPGADTQYF.

The genes are TRBV28 and TRBJ2-7; 8 bases map to TRBD1. Germline lookup yields CDR1 MDHEN and CDR2 SYDVKM. Trimming removed 5 bases from V and 2 bases from J; junction bases left unmatched: 5. The CDR3 spans 14 residues. CDR3 DNA: TGTGCCAGCAGTCCAGGACAGGGAACCTACGAGCAGTACTTC. This sequence encodes CASSPGQGTYEQYF.

The chain uses TRBV5-5 and TRBJ2-3; 8 bases align to TRBD1. The germline V gene has CDR1 SGHKS and CDR2 YYEKEE (reference sequence). This CDR3 is built from 15 residues. Unmatched junction bases numbered 6, after V lost 4 bases and J lost 2 bases. CDR3 residues: CASSRTGLDTDTQYF. The CDR3 DNA reads TGTGCCAGCAGCCGGACAGGGCTCGACACAGATACGCAGTATTTT.

V usage is TRBV11-2 and J usage is TRBJ1-1; possible D gene TRBD1, 6 bases. V was shortened by 0 bases and J by 7 bases, with 12 bases between the two germline ends. In germline, CDR1 is SGHAT, CDR2 FQNNGV. This CDR3 has 14 amino acids. The CDR3 loop reads CASSLDRQVGEAFF. The CDR3 DNA is TGTGCCAGCAGCTTAGACCGACAGGTGGGTGAAGCTTTCTTT.

The rearrangement uses TRBV5-4 and TRBJ1-2, with D perhaps TRBD1 (5 bases). V was trimmed by 4 bases and J by 2 bases, leaving 12 bases between them. The CDR3 length is 14 residues. Per the germline V gene, CDR1 is SGHNT and CDR2 is YYREEE (reference sequence). The CDR3 is CASSRSGGNYGYTF. The CDR3 DNA reads TGTGCCAGCAGCCGATCGGGGGGGAACTATGGCTACACCTTC.

This sequence joins TRBV9 and TRBJ2-2; unclear D gene. There are 15 residues in the CDR3. The germline gives CDR1 SGDLS, CDR2 YYNGEE. The V end lost 0 bases, the J end lost 0 bases, and 6 bases lay between the germline ends. CDR3 bases: TGTGCCAGCAGCGTAGAAACAGCGAACACCGGGGAGCTGTTTTTT. It is translated as CASSVETANTGELFF.

The rearrangement joins TRBV27 to TRBJ2-1; 10 positions agree with TRBD2. The CDR3 totals 16 residues. V gave up 4 bases and J gave up 8 bases; unmatched junction bases: 11. Germline lookup yields CDR1 MNHEY and CDR2 SMNVEV (reference sequence). In nucleotides, the CDR3 is TGTGCCAGCAGTTGGGAAGCGGGAGGGCCGAGGGATGAGCAGTTCTTC. Translation gives CASSWEAGGPRDEQFF.

The V gene is TRBV7-2, the J gene TRBJ1-5; TRBD1 matches 8 bases. The CDR3 has 17 amino acids. With V trimmed by 2 bases and J by 6 bases, 12 bases remained unmatched. Germline lookup yields CDR1 SGHTA and CDR2 FQGNSA. The CDR3 coding sequence is TGTGCCAGCAGCTTAAATCCAGTATCAGGGGGCGGTCAGCCCCAGCATTTT. Residues: CASSLNPVSGGGQPQHF.

The chain links TRBV19 to TRBJ1-2; the D is unclear. The CDR3 length is 12 residues. CDR1 is LNHDA, CDR2 SQIVND, per germline (reference sequence). V dropped 5 bases and J dropped 9 bases, with 13 bases sitting between them. This chain's CDR3 is CASSGQMGRYTF. The CDR3 DNA sequence: TGTGCCAGTAGTGGGCAGATGGGCCGCTACACCTTC.

This clone was observed a few times. V is TRBV19 and J is TRBJ2-3; unclear D gene. CDR3 length: 12 amino acids. With 3 bases removed from V and 4 bases from J, the gap between germline ends came to 5 bases. Germline CDR1 is LNHDA and CDR2 is SQIVND (reference sequence). The CDR3 here is CASSIRPDTQYF. The CDR3 DNA is TGTGCCAGTAGTATCAGGCCAGATACGCAGTATTTT. Using reference TRBV19 and TRBJ2-3 for the parts outside the CDR3, the full variable domain is DGGITQSPKYLFRKEGQNVTLSCEQNLNHDAMYWYRQDPGQGLRLIYYSQIVNDFQKGDIAEGYSVSREKKESFPLTVTSAQKNPTAFYLCASSIRPDTQYFGPGTRLTVL.

The gene calls are TRBV13 and TRBJ2-3, with TRBD2 identical over 8 bases. The CDR3 totals 15 residues. J lost 5 bases, V lost 3 bases, and 7 bases had no gene match. CDR1 PRHDT and CDR2 FYEKMQ come from the germline V gene (reference sequence). The CDR3 here is CASSFSGGGKDTQYF. CDR3 DNA: TGTGCCAGCAGCTTCAGCGGGGGCGGGAAAGATACGCAGTATTTT.

This clone came up once. The V gene is TRBV6-5, the J gene TRBJ1-2; D is possibly TRBD1 (6 bases). Trimming took 6 bases from V and 2 from J, leaving 10 bases between them. Germline assignment: CDR1 MNHEY and CDR2 SVGAGI. CDR3 length equals 13 residues. The DNA for the CDR3 is TGTGCCAGCAGCGGACAGTACAACTATGGCTACACCTTC. Encoded protein: CASSGQYNYGYTF.

This chain links TRBV4-3 with TRBJ1-1; TRBD1 is a possible D gene (5 bases). Between the trimmed V and J ends, which lost 4 bases and 9 bases, there was a span of 18 bases. CDR3 length: 14 residues. The germline V gene has CDR1 LGHNA and CDR2 YSLEER. CDR3 protein: CASSLAATTEKAFF. The CDR3 DNA reads as TGCGCCAGCAGCCTCGCCGCTACGACAGAGAAAGCTTTCTTT.

The chain couples TRBV7-3 to TRBJ1-2; D uncertain. The V and J ends lost 0 bases and 5 bases respectively, with 10 bases between them. Germline CDR1 SGHTA, CDR2 FQGTGA. The CDR3 is 14 residues long. CDR3 sequence reads: CASSLTPGIYGYTF. DNA for the CDR3: TGTGCCAGCAGCTTAACCCCGGGTATATATGGCTACACCTTC.

This clone has more than one count but fewer than ten. The rearrangement joins TRBV7-2 to TRBJ1-2; 8 positions agree with TRBD1. Germline-derived CDR1 and CDR2 are SGHTA and FQGNSA. Trimming cost V 5 bases and J 4 bases; bases outside gene matches: 3. The CDR3 has 13 amino acids. CDR3 amino acids: CASSQGTGYGYTF. The DNA of the CDR3 is TGTGCCAGCAGCCAAGGGACAGGCTATGGCTACACCTTC. The full variable domain, rest sourced from reference TRBV7-2 and TRBJ1-2, is GAGVSQSPSNKVTEKGKDVELRCDPISGHTALYWYRQSLGQGLEFLIYFQGNSAPDKSGLPSDRFSAERTGGSVSTLTIQRTQQEDSAVYLCASSQGTGYGYTFGSGTRLTVV.

The chain links TRBV5-4 to TRBJ2-7; 8 bases line up with TRBD2. The V gene end was trimmed by 4 bases and the J gene end by 11 bases; junction bases not matched to a gene: 17. Germline V lookup: CDR1 SGHNT, CDR2 YYREEE (reference sequence). This CDR3 is 15 amino acids long. The CDR3 is CASSEEVLAGSVEYF. The CDR3 DNA reads TGTGCCAGCAGCGAGGAGGTGTTAGCGGGATCAGTAGAGTACTTC.

This chain uses TRBV14 with TRBJ2-6; D is possibly TRBD2 (5 bases). CDR3 length: 14 amino acids. CDR1 and CDR2 from the germline V gene are SGHDN and FVKESK. The V end lost 4 bases, the J end lost 1 base, and 5 bases lay between the germline ends. The CDR3 protein is CASSRLSGANVLTF. For the CDR3, the DNA is TGTGCCAGCAGCCGACTATCTGGGGCCAACGTCCTGACTTTC.

This sequence joins TRBV30 and TRBJ2-3, with 7 bases that match TRBD2. With 4 bases clipped from V and 5 bases from J, the junction kept 9 bases outside the gene matches. Germline V CDR1 and CDR2: GTSNPN, SVGIG (reference sequence). The CDR3 consists of 14 residues. The CDR3 sequence is CAWNQGGYGDTQYF. The DNA for the CDR3 is TGTGCCTGGAATCAGGGAGGGTATGGAGATACGCAGTATTTT. Full variable domain (outside the CDR3, taken from reference TRBV30 and TRBJ2-3): SQTIHQWPATLVQPVGSPLSLECTVEGTSNPNLYWYRQAAGRGLQLLFYSVGIGQISSEVPQNLSASRPQDRQFILSSKKLLLSDSGFYLCAWNQGGYGDTQYFGPGTRLTVL.

The V gene is TRBV6-5, the J gene TRBJ2-1; no clear D gene. Per the germline V gene, CDR1 is MNHEY and CDR2 is SVGAGI. V lost 2 bases and J 7 bases, leaving 15 bases between the germline ends. The CDR3 has 15 amino acids. The CDR3 here is CASSYKLSSRNEQFF. CDR3 coding DNA: TGTGCCAGCAGTTACAAATTGAGTTCTCGGAATGAGCAGTTCTTC.